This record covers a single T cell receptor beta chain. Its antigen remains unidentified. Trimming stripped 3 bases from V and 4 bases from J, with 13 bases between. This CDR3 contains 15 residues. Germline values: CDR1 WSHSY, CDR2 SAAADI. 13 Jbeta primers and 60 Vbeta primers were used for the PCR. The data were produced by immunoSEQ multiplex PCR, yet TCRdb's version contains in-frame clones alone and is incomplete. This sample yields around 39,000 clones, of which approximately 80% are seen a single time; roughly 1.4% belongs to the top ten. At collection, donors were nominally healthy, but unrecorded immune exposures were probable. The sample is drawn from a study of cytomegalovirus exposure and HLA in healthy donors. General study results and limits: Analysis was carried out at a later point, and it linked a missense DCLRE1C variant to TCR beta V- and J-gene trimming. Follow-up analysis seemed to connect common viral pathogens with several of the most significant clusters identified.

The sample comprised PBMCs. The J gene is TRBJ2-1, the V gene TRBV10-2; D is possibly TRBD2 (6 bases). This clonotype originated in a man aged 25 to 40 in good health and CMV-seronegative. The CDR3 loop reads CASSDTSSGYNEQFF. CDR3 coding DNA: TGCGCCAGCAGTGACACTAGCAGTGGGTACAATGAGCAGTTCTTC.